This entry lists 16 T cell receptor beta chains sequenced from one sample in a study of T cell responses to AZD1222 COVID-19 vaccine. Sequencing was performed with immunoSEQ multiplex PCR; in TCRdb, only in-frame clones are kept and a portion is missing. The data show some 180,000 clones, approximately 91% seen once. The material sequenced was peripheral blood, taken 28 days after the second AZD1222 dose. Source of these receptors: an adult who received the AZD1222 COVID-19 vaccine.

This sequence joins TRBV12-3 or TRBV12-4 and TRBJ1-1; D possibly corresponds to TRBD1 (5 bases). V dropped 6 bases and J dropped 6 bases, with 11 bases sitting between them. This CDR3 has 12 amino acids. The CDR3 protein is CASRRTPAEAFF. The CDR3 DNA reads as TGTGCCAGCAGGCGGACACCGGCTGAAGCTTTCTTT.

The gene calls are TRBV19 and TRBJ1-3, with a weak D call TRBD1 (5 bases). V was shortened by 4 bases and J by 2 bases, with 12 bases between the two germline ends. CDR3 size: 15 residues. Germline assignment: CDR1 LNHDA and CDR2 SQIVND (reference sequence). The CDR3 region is CASSSSGRTGNTIYF. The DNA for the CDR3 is TGTGCCAGTAGTAGCTCAGGGAGGACTGGAAACACCATATATTTT.

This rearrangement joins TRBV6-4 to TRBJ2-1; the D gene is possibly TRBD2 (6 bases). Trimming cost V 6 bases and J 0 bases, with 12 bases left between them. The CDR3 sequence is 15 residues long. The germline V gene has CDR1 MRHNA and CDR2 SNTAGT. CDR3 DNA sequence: TGTGCCAGCAGGCGGGACCCCAGCTCCTACAATGAGCAGTTCTTC. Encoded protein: CASRRDPSSYNEQFF.

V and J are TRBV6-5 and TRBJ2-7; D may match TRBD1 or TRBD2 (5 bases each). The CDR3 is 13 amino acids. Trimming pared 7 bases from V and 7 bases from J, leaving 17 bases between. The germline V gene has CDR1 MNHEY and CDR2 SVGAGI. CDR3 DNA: TGTGCCAGCAACCAGGGACCGGGTAGGGAGCAGTACTTC. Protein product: CASNQGPGREQYF.

CDR3 sequence (DNA): TGTGCCAGCAGCCAATGGAGGCGGATAGCTGAAGCTTTCTTT. Encoded protein: CASSQWRRIAEAFF. The chain combines TRBV3-1 (or the pseudogene TRBV3-2) with TRBJ1-1; no firm D call. Germline V gene data show CDR1 as LGHDT and CDR2 as YNNKEL (reference sequence). The CDR3 runs 14 residues. The germline V and J ends were trimmed by 2 bases and 6 bases, with 13 bases remaining between them.

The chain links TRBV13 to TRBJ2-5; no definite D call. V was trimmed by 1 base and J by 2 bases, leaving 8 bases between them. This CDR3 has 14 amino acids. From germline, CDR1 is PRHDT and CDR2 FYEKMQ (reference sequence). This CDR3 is CASSLVAQQETQYF. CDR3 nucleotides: TGTGCCAGCAGCTTAGTAGCCCAGCAAGAGACCCAGTACTTC.

DNA of the CDR3: TGTGCCAGCAGTTACTCAAGGGGTGGGCAGCCCCAGCATTTT. This codes for CASSYSRGGQPQHF. The gene calls are TRBV6-5 and TRBJ1-5; a possible D gene is TRBD1 (5 bases). From germline, CDR1 is MNHEY and CDR2 SVGAGI. V lost 0 bases to trimming and J lost 7 bases, with 10 bases between them. The CDR3 extends over 14 amino acids.

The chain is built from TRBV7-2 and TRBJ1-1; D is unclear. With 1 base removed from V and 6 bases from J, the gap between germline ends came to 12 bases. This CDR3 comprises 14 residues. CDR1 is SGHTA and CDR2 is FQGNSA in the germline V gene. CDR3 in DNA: TGTGCCAGCAGCTTAGATCACCCTGGCGCTGAAGCTTTCTTT. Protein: CASSLDHPGAEAFF.

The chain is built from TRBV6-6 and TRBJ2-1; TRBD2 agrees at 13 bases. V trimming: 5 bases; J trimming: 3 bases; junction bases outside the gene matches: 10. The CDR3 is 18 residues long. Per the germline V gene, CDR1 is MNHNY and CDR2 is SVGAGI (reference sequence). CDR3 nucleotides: TGTGCCAGCAGTCAACCGGGACTAGCGGGATCAGTCTACAATGAGCAGTTCTTC. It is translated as CASSQPGLAGSVYNEQFF.

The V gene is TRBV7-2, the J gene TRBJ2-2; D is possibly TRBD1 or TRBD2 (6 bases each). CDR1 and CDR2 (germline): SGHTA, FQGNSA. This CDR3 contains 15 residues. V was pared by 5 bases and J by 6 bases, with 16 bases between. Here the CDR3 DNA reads TGTGCCAGCAGCGGAAAAAAAGGGGGGTCCGGGGAGCTGTTTTTT. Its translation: CASSGKKGGSGELFF.

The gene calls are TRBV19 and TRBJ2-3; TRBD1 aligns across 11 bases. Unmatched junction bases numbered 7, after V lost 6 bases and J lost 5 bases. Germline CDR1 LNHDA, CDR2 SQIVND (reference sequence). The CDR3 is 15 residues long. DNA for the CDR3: TGTGCCAGTAGCGCACCGGGACAGGGGGTAGATACGCAGTATTTT. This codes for CASSAPGQGVDTQYF. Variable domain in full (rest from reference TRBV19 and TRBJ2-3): DGGITQSPKYLFRKEGQNVTLSCEQNLNHDAMYWYRQDPGQGLRLIYYSQIVNDFQKGDIAEGYSVSREKKESFPLTVTSAQKNPTAFYLCASSAPGQGVDTQYFGPGTRLTVL.

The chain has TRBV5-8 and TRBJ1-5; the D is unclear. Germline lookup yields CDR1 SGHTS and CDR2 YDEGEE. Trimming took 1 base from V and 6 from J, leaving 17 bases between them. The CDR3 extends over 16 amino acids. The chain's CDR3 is CASSLRGSIGRQPQHF. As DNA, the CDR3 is TGTGCCAGCAGCTTGCGAGGTTCCATTGGGCGTCAGCCCCAGCATTTT.

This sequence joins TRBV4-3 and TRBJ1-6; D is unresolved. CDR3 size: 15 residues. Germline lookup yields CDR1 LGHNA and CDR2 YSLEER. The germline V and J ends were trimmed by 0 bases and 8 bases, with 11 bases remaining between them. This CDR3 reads CASSQEPLRDSPLHF. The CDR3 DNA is TGCGCCAGCAGCCAAGAGCCCCTGAGGGATTCACCCCTCCACTTT.

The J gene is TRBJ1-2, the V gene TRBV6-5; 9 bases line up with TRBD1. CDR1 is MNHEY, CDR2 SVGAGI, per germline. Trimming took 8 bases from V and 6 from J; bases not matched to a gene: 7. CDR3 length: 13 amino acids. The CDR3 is CASGDRAYHGYTF. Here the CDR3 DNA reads TGTGCCAGCGGGGACAGGGCTTATCATGGCTACACCTTC.

CDR3 sequence: CASSSQGFLNSPLHF. CDR3 bases: TGTGCCAGCAGTTCGCAGGGGTTCTTGAATTCACCCCTCCACTTT. The chain employs TRBV27 and TRBJ1-6, with D possibly matching TRBD1 (6 bases). This CDR3 has 15 residues. With 4 bases removed from V and 7 bases from J, the gap between germline ends came to 14 bases. Germline V gene data show CDR1 as MNHEY and CDR2 as SMNVEV (reference sequence).

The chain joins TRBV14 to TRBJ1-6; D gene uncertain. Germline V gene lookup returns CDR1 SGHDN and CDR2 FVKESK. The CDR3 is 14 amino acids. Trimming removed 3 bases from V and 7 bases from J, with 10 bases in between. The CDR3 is CASSQGRLNSPLHF. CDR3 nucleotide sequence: TGTGCCAGCAGCCAGGGCAGGTTAAATTCACCCCTCCACTTT. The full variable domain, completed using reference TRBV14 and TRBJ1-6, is EAGVTQFPSHSVIEKGQTVTLRCDPISGHDNLYWYRRVMGKEIKFLLHFVKESKQDESGMPNNRFLAERTGGTYSTLKVQPAELEDSGVYFCASSQGRLNSPLHFGNGTRLTVT.